This TCR beta chain originates from a study of early T cells in non-severe SARS-CoV-2 infection. About the study: Chains from this unsorted whole-blood bulk RNA could not be paired.

In the library, individual cDNA molecules carried attached unique molecular identifiers. MiXCR, applied by TCRdb to the 5' RACE reads, yields one record per CDR3 protein. The profile shows tens of thousands of distinct CDR3 sequences, 10% to 15% of them singletons. Study results and limitations: Lookups in VDJdb leaned toward anti-spike CD8 responses and missed private and CD4 specificities.

This clonotype was counted between two and nine times. The antigen is unknown. CDR1 and CDR2 (germline): MGHRA, YSYEKL. Trimming left V 6 bases short and J 4 bases short, with 18 bases between. The CDR3 consists of 15 residues. The V call is TRBV4-1, the J call TRBJ2-5, with a weak D call TRBD1 (5 bases). The material sequenced was whole blood. The clonotype originates from an adult who was a healthcare worker with PCR-confirmed SARS-CoV-2 infection or an uninfected control (not recorded which). The CDR3 DNA is TGCGCCAGCAGAGTAAGTGCCCAGGGCGGAGAGACCCAGTACTTC. It yields the protein CASRVSAQGGETQYF.